Included here is one T cell receptor (beta chain) sequence, with context. The antigen remains undetermined. The entry originates in a study of Ad26.COV2.S vaccination and SARS-CoV-2 variants. Whole-study context: Of the COV1001 trial arms, the Ad26.COV2.S arm included the donor.

Treatment noted: over 15 received Ad26.COV2.S at low or high dose, single or two shots; about 5 received placebo; per-sample allocation not given. The study sampled participants on day 63 after the first vaccine or placebo injection. Overall study results and limits: The TCR breadth and depth analyses may have understated or missed part of the total T cell responses.

CDR1 and CDR2 from the germline V gene are SGHRS and YFSETQ. The CDR3 covers 15 residues. Trimming pared 4 bases from V and 3 bases from J, leaving 17 bases between. Profiling relied on immunoSEQ multiplex PCR, and the TCRdb table lists in-frame clones only, not all of them. The sample records about 440,000 clones, 87% being singletons. The chain has TRBV5-1 and TRBJ2-7; a possible D gene is TRBD2 (6 bases). The starting material was peripheral blood, obtained in a trial of Ad26.COV2.S vaccine versus placebo. The clonotype was recovered from a person between 18 and 65 years old who received the Ad26.COV2.S COVID-19 vaccine or a placebo. The CDR3 DNA reads TGCGCCAGCAGCCAACTAGCTACAGTAGACTACGAGCAGTACTTC. The encoded protein is CASSQLATVDYEQYF. Using reference TRBV5-1 and TRBJ2-7 for the parts outside the CDR3, the full variable domain is KAGVTQTPRYLIKTRGQQVTLSCSPISGHRSVSWYQQTPGQGLQFLFEYFSETQRNKGNFPGRFSGRQFSNSRSEMNVSTLELGDSALYLCASSQLATVDYEQYFGPGTRLTVT.